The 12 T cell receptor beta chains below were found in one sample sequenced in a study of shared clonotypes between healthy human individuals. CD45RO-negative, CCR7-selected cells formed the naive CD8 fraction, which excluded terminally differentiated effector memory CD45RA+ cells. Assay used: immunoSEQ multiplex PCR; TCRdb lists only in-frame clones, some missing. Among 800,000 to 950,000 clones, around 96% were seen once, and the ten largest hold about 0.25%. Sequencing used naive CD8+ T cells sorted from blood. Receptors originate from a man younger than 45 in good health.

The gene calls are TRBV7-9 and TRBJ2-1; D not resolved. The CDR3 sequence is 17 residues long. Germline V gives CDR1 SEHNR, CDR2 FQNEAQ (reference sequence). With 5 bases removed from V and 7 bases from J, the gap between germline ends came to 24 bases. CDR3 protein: CASSQTEAQPPRNEQFF. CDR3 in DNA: TGTGCCAGCAGCCAAACCGAAGCGCAGCCGCCTCGGAATGAGCAGTTCTTC.

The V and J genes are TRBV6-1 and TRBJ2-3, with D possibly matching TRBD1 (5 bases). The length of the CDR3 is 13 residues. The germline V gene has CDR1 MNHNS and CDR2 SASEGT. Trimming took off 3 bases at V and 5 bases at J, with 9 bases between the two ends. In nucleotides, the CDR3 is TGTGCCAGCAGTGATTACGGACAAGATACGCAGTATTTT. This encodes CASSDYGQDTQYF.

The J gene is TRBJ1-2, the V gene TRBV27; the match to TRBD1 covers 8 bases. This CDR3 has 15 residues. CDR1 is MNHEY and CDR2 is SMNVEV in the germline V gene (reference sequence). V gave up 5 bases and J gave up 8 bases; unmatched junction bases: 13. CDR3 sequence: CASSPSLQGVRGYTF. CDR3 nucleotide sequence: TGTGCCAGCAGTCCTAGCCTACAGGGGGTGAGGGGCTACACCTTC.

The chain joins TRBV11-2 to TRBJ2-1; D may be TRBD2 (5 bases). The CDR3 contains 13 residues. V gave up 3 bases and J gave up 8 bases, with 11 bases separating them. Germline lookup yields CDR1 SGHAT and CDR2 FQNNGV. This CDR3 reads CASSFWEFDEQFF. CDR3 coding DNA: TGTGCCAGCAGCTTCTGGGAGTTTGATGAGCAGTTCTTC.

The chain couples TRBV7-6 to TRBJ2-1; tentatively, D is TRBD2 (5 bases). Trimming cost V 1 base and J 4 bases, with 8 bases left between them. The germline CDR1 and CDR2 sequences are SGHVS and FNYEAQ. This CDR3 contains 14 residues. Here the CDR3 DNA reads TGTGCCAGCAGCTTAGGCGGGCCTTACAATGAGCAGTTCTTC. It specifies CASSLGGPYNEQFF.

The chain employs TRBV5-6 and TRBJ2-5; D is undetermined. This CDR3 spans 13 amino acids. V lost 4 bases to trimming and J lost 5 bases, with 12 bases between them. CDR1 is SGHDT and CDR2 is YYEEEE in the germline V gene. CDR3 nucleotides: TGTGCCAGCAGCCCCCTCTTAGGGGAGACCCAGTACTTC. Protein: CASSPLLGETQYF.

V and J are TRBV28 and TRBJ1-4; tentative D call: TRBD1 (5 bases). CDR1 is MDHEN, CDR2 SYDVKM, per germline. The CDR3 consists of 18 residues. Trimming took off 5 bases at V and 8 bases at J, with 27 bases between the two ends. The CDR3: CASSLLDDGPPGDEKLFF. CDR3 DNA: TGTGCCAGCAGTCTCCTCGACGACGGACCCCCGGGGGACGAAAAACTGTTTTTT.

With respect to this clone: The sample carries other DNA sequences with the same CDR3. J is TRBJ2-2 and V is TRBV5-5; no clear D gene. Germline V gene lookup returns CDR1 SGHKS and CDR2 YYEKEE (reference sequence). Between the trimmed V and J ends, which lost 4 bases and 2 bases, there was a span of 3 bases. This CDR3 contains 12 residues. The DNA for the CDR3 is TGTGCCAGCAGCCCTAACACCGGGGAGCTGTTTTTT. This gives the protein CASSPNTGELFF.

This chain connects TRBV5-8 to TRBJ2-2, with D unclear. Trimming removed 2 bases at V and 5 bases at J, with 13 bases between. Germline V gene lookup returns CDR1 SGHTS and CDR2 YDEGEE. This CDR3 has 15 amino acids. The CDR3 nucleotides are TGTGCCAGCAGCTTCCAAAGTGGAGTAACCGGGGAGCTGTTTTTT. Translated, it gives CASSFQSGVTGELFF.

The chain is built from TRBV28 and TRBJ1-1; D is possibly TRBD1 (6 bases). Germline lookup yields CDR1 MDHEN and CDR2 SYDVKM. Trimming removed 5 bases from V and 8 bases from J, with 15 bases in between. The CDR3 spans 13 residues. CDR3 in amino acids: CASSRRQAKEAFF. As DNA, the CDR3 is TGTGCCAGCAGTCGCCGACAGGCGAAAGAAGCTTTCTTT. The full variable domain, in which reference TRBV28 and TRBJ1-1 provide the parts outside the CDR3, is DVKVTQSSRYLVKRTGEKVFLECVQDMDHENMFWYRQDPGLGLRLIYFSYDVKMKEKGDIPEGYSVSREKKERFSLILESASTNQTSMYLCASSRRQAKEAFFGQGTRLTVV.

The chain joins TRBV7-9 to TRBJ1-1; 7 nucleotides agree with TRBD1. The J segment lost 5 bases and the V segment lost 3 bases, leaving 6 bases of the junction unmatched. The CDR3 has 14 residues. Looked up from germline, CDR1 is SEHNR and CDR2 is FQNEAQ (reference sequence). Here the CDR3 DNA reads TGTGCCAGCAGCTTTAGGGACAGAGGGACTGAAGCTTTCTTT. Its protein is CASSFRDRGTEAFF.

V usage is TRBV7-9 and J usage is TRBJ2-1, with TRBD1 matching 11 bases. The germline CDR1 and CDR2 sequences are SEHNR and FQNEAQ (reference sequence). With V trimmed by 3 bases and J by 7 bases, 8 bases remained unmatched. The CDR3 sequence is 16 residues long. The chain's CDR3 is CASSLPRDRGTNEQFF. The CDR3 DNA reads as TGTGCCAGCAGCTTGCCACGGGACAGGGGGACAAATGAGCAGTTCTTC. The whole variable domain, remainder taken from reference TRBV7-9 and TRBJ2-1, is DTGVSQNPRHKITKRGQNVTFRCDPISEHNRLYWYRQTLGQGPEFLTYFQNEAQLEKSRLLSDRFSAERPKGSFSTLEIQRTEQGDSAMYLCASSLPRDRGTNEQFFGPGTRLTVL.